This T cell receptor beta chain is drawn from a study of blood T cell repertoires in COVID-19. Background on the study: The analysed material was cDNA or gDNA that came from T cells, B-cell-depleted T cells, or PBMCs.

Source study methods: Quantification of nucleated cells was approximated via reference gene primer amplification. TCRdb's copy holds only in-frame clones and misses some; the assay was immunoSEQ multiplex PCR. Clone size and the V and J calls come from that table; the DNA yielded D and trimming. The sample records 220,000 or so clones, around 83% being singletons. Per germline, CDR1 MDHEN and CDR2 SYDVKM. V was trimmed by 6 bases and J by 7 bases, leaving 15 bases between them. The CDR3 contains 14 residues. What was sequenced was peripheral blood. The receptor comes from a man in his fifties or sixties who had recovered from COVID-19. V usage is TRBV28 and J usage is TRBJ1-4, with D perhaps TRBD1 (5 bases). CDR3 bases: TGTGCCAGCAGGCCGACCCAGGGCGGTGAAAAACTGTTTTTT. Amino acid sequence: CASRPTQGGEKLFF. Combining the CDR3 with reference TRBV28 and TRBJ1-4 gives the whole variable domain DVKVTQSSRYLVKRTGEKVFLECVQDMDHENMFWYRQDPGLGLRLIYFSYDVKMKEKGDIPEGYSVSREKKERFSLILESASTNQTSMYLCASRPTQGGEKLFFGSGTQLSVL.